These 15 T cell receptor beta chains share one sample of origin, sequenced in a study of OX40 agonist ivuxolimab in advanced cancers. The data were produced by immunoSEQ multiplex PCR, yet TCRdb's version contains in-frame clones alone and is incomplete. The sample consists of about 46,000 clones, about 87% of them appearing once. Here the sequenced sample was CD4+ or CD8+ T cells sorted from blood, taken in a trial of the OX40 agonist ivuxolimab. These receptors were taken from an adult with an advanced solid tumor such as melanoma, head and neck, liver or kidney cancer.

This clone is termed hyperexpanded. The rearrangement links TRBV19 to TRBJ1-5, with 7 positions matching TRBD1. Germline loops: CDR1 LNHDA, CDR2 SQIVND (reference sequence). The CDR3 is 14 amino acids. After removal of 5 bases from V and 6 bases from J, the junction contained 7 bases not matched to a gene. CDR3 coding DNA: TGTGCCAGTAGTCGAACAGGGGCAGGTCAGCCCCAGCATTTT. This encodes CASSRTGAGQPQHF.

Notes on this clone: This same CDR3 is encoded by further DNA sequences in the sample. The chain has TRBV4-1 and TRBJ1-5, with D possibly TRBD1 on 5 matching bases. Germline-derived CDR1 and CDR2 are MGHRA and YSYEKL. There are 15 residues in the CDR3. V lost 2 bases and J lost 1, with 9 bases in between. DNA for the CDR3: TGCGCCAGCAGCCAAAGGGACTTGAGCAATCAGCCCCAGCATTTT. Protein sequence: CASSQRDLSNQPQHF.

The chain joins TRBV27 to TRBJ2-3, with a weak D call TRBD2 (6 bases). CDR3 length: 14 residues. Trimming removed 2 bases at V and 3 bases at J, with 9 bases between. In germline, CDR1 is MNHEY, CDR2 SMNVEV (reference sequence). DNA of the CDR3: TGTGCCAGCAGTTTAGCGCGGGGTACAGATACGCAGTATTTT. Translating gives CASSLARGTDTQYF.

This sequence joins TRBV9 and TRBJ2-7; either TRBD1 or TRBD2 may fit D (5 bases each). The germline V and J ends were trimmed by 4 bases and 5 bases, with 10 bases remaining between them. CDR1 is SGDLS and CDR2 is YYNGEE in the germline V gene. This CDR3 spans 12 amino acids. The CDR3 is CASSPRDDEQYF. The CDR3 bases are TGTGCCAGCAGCCCCCGGGACGACGAGCAGTACTTC.

The genes are TRBV2 and TRBJ1-4; TRBD1 is a possible D gene (5 bases). The CDR3 covers 16 residues. V was shortened by 3 bases and J by 0 bases, with 11 bases between the two germline ends. Germline CDR1 and CDR2: SNHLY and FYNNEI. The CDR3, as DNA: TGTGCCAGCAGTGAGACAGCTCAATCAACTAATGAAAAACTGTTTTTT. Translated: CASSETAQSTNEKLFF.

The gene calls are TRBV27 and TRBJ2-7; D possibly corresponds to TRBD1 (5 bases). The CDR3 spans 15 residues. The V gene's germline CDR1 is MNHEY and CDR2 SMNVEV (reference sequence). Trimming pared 4 bases from V and 4 bases from J, leaving 17 bases between. CDR3 in amino acids: CASSSGLWAPYEQYF. The DNA for the CDR3 is TGTGCCAGCAGTTCAGGGCTCTGGGCCCCATACGAGCAGTACTTC.

The J gene is TRBJ2-7, the V gene TRBV4-1; TRBD1 agrees at 7 bases. The J segment lost 1 base and the V segment lost 2 bases, leaving 2 bases of the junction unmatched. The CDR3 is 14 amino acids. Germline lookup yields CDR1 MGHRA and CDR2 YSYEKL. The CDR3 is CASSQKTGSYEQYF. CDR3 nucleotides: TGCGCCAGCAGCCAAAAGACAGGGTCCTACGAGCAGTACTTC.

In its sample, this clone ranks as large (0.1 to 1%). Other DNA sequences from this sample encode an identical CDR3 as well. DNA for the CDR3: TGTGCCAGCAGTGAAGCGCGGTGGGGAGTCAATCAGCCCCAGCATTTT. Amino acid sequence: CASSEARWGVNQPQHF. V is TRBV6-1 and J is TRBJ1-5; D is uncertain. The CDR3 has 16 residues. Trimming cost V 0 bases and J 3 bases, with 12 bases left between them. Germline V CDR1 and CDR2: MNHNS, SASEGT.

V gene TRBV4-3 combines with J gene TRBJ2-5; D unclear. This CDR3 contains 14 residues. Germline CDR1 LGHNA, CDR2 YSLEER. The V gene lost 3 bases and the J gene lost 4 bases, with 12 bases spanning the gap. CDR3 region: CASSQGRELETQYF. The CDR3 DNA reads as TGCGCCAGCAGCCAGGGCAGAGAATTAGAGACCCAGTACTTC.

This chain's CDR3 is CSVEGDRSYEQYF. CDR3 DNA sequence: TGCAGCGTTGAAGGGGACAGATCCTACGAGCAGTACTTC. The rearrangement links TRBV29-1 to TRBJ2-7; 7 positions match TRBD1. The length of the CDR3 is 13 residues. V gave up 1 base and J gave up 1 base; unmatched junction bases: 1. Germline-derived CDR1 and CDR2 are SQVTM and ANQGSEA.

V and J are TRBV28 and TRBJ2-5; 7 nucleotides align to TRBD1. V shed 6 bases and J 7 bases; nucleotides not matched to a gene: 8. Germline-derived CDR1 and CDR2 are MDHEN and SYDVKM. The CDR3 totals 13 residues. In nucleotides, the CDR3 is TGTGCCAGCAGCATAACAGGGGACGGGACCCAGTACTTC. It specifies CASSITGDGTQYF.

This chain joins TRBV29-1 and TRBJ2-7; 8 nucleotides line up with TRBD1. V lost 6 bases, J lost 3 bases, and 7 bases stayed unmatched. Germline V gene data show CDR1 as SQVTM and CDR2 as ANQGSEA. This CDR3 region has 13 residues. CDR3 loop: CSVEGTGLYEQYF. The CDR3 DNA sequence: TGCAGCGTCGAGGGGACAGGACTCTACGAGCAGTACTTC.

The chain couples TRBV4-1 to TRBJ2-1; TRBD1 is a possible D gene (5 bases). CDR3 size: 15 residues. Deletions cut 5 bases from V and 0 bases from J, with 11 bases between. CDR1 is MGHRA, CDR2 YSYEKL, per germline. CDR3 in DNA: TGCGCCAGCAGCGAGACAGCCAGCTCCTACAATGAGCAGTTCTTC. It yields the protein CASSETASSYNEQFF.

The chain carries TRBV7-9 and TRBJ1-2; TRBD1 matches at 8 bases. CDR3 size: 16 residues. J gave up 1 base and V 2 bases, and 6 bases lay outside the gene matches. The germline V gene has CDR1 SEHNR and CDR2 FQNEAQ (reference sequence). As DNA, the CDR3 is TGTGCCAGCAGCTTATTCAGGGGGCGCAATAACTATGGCTACACCTTC. Amino acid sequence: CASSLFRGRNNYGYTF. The variable domain in full, with the rest retrieved from reference TRBV7-9 and TRBJ1-2, is DTGVSQNPRHKITKRGQNVTFRCDPISEHNRLYWYRQTLGQGPEFLTYFQNEAQLEKSRLLSDRFSAERPKGSFSTLEIQRTEQGDSAMYLCASSLFRGRNNYGYTFGSGTRLTVV.

The J gene is TRBJ1-5, the V gene TRBV19; 9 bases line up with TRBD1. With 10 bases clipped from V and 0 bases from J, the junction kept 4 bases outside the gene matches. From germline, CDR1 is LNHDA and CDR2 SQIVND (reference sequence). The CDR3 loop spans 14 amino acids. CDR3 coding DNA: TGTGCCACCGGACAGGGGCCTAGCAATCAGCCCCAGCATTTT. It yields the protein CATGQGPSNQPQHF.